This TCR beta chain was found in a study of cytomegalovirus exposure and HLA in healthy donors. Overall study results and limits: Cytomegalovirus status was reportedly diagnosed by the classifier with high specificity and sensitivity. The authors confirmed in vitro that a few CMV-associated chains were specific for CMV antigens.

Remarks on this clone: Its antigen is unidentified.

TCRdb's copy holds only in-frame clones and misses some; the assay was immunoSEQ multiplex PCR. The sample yields around 160,000 clones, 88% seen once. This receptor was identified in a man aged 18 to 29 in good health and CMV-seronegative. Material: PBMCs.

The CDR3 loop reads CASSFTGRAYEQYF. CDR3 nucleotide sequence: TGTGCCAGCAGTTTCACAGGGAGGGCCTACGAGCAGTACTTC. The V gene is TRBV28, the J gene TRBJ2-7, with D perhaps TRBD2 (7 bases). V lost 3 bases, J lost 2 bases, and 11 bases lay in between. The CDR3 is 14 amino acids. CDR1 is MDHEN and CDR2 is SYDVKM in the germline V gene.